What follows is one TCR beta chain and its context. The germline V gene has CDR1 SGHTA and CDR2 FQGNSA. Trimming took off 5 bases at V and 0 bases at J, with 11 bases between the two ends. The CDR3 has 15 amino acids. Use of 60 Vbeta and 13 Jbeta primers characterized the PCR. Repertoires were generated with immunoSEQ multiplex PCR, while TCRdb's copy carries only in-frame clones and drops some. The listing records some 130,000 clones. These data belong to a study of cytomegalovirus exposure and HLA in healthy donors. This TCR came from a middle-aged woman in good health and CMV-seropositive. The rearrangement joins TRBV7-2 to TRBJ1-3; D uncertain. The specimen was PBMCs. For the CDR3, the DNA is TGTGCCAGCAGCACGAAACTGTCCTCTGGAAACACCATATATTTT. This encodes CASSTKLSSGNTIYF.